These T cell receptor beta chains were read from a single sample in a study of shared clonotypes between healthy human individuals. TCRdb's copy holds only in-frame clones and misses some; the assay was immunoSEQ multiplex PCR. In the table there are hundreds of thousands of clones, 95% to 98% of which are singletons. What was sequenced was naive CD8+ T cells sorted from blood. Source of these receptors: a man between 25 and 39 years old in good health. CDR3s include the opening cysteine and the closing phenylalanine or tryptophan. A D gene is named only where the DNA matches it firmly. A clone size is listed for some rows: how often the clone was seen (once, few, many), or a class if it is expanded.

clone_size j_call d_call v_call cdr3_nt cdr3_aa
- TRBJ2-1 TRBD2 TRBV27 TGTGCCAGCGGACGGACGGGAGGGCGCAATGAGCAGTTCTTC CASGRTGGRNEQFF
- TRBJ1-1 - TRBV27 TGTGCCAGCAGGCAGGGTCGGAGCAGACCAGGGACTGAAGCTTTCTTT CASRQGRSRPGTEAFF
- TRBJ2-1 TRBD2 TRBV15 TGTGCCACCAGCAGAGAAGTAGCGGGGACCTACAATGAGCAGTTCTTC CATSREVAGTYNEQFF
- TRBJ1-5 - TRBV14 TGTGCCAGCAGGTTCGTTCAGCCCCAGCATTTT CASRFVQPQHF
- TRBJ1-2 - TRBV7-9 TGTGCCAGCAGCCCGGCGGCTCCGGCGGGGGGCTACACCTTC CASSPAAPAGGYTF
- TRBJ1-4 TRBD1 TRBV7-6 TGTGCCAGCAGCCGGCCGGGGACGGACAGGGCTAATGAAAAACTGTTTTTT CASSRPGTDRANEKLFF
- TRBJ1-2 - TRBV27 TGTGCCAGCAGTTTATCATCCTGGAACTATGGCTACACCTTC CASSLSSWNYGYTF
- TRBJ2-2 TRBD2 TRBV4-3 TGCGCCAGCAGCCAAGATAACTGGCGGGAGAACGGGGAGCTGTTTTTT CASSQDNWRENGELFF
once TRBJ2-1 TRBD2 TRBV9 TGTGCCAGCAGCGTAGACCTAGCGGGAGGAAATGAGCAGTTCTTC CASSVDLAGGNEQFF
- TRBJ2-5 - TRBV25-1 TGTGCCAGCAGTGACTACCTTTTAGAGACCCAGTACTTC CASSDYLLETQYF
- TRBJ2-7 - TRBV15 TGTGCCACCAGCGTAGGATCGGGGGCGGCCTACGAGCAGTACTTC CATSVGSGAAYEQYF
- TRBJ2-3 TRBD2 TRBV6-5 TGTGCCAGCAGTGGGACTAGCGGAACCACAGATACGCAGTATTTT CASSGTSGTTDTQYF
- TRBJ2-7 - TRBV5-6 TGTGCCAGCAGCTCCCACTACGAGCAGTACTTC CASSSHYEQYF
- TRBJ2-7 - TRBV4-3 TGCGCCAGCAGCGCACGGACTGGTTCCTACGAGCAGTACTTC CASSARTGSYEQYF
- TRBJ2-7 - TRBV19 TGTGCCAGTACCCTTTCTGGGGGTAGCTACGAGCAGTACTTC CASTLSGGSYEQYF
- TRBJ1-5 - TRBV4-1 TGCGCCAGCAGCCAAGAAGACAGCCGACCCGAGACCCAGCATTTT CASSQEDSRPETQHF
- TRBJ2-1 - TRBV21-1 TGTGCCAGCAGCACCATTCCCCAGGGACTGAGCTCCTACAATGAGCAGTTCTTC CASSTIPQGLSSYNEQFF
- TRBJ1-3 - TRBV7-2 TGTGCCAGCAGCCGGGGCCGGGAACCTGGAAACACCATATATTTT CASSRGREPGNTIYF
- TRBJ2-1 TRBD2 TRBV5-4 TGTGCCAGCAGCTCGGCCCCGGGACTAGCGGGAGGGGTCGATGAGCAGTTCTTC CASSSAPGLAGGVDEQFF
- TRBJ2-1 - TRBV9 TGTGCCAGCAGCGTCGGGAGCTCCTACAATGAGCAGTTCTTC CASSVGSSYNEQFF
- TRBJ1-5 - TRBV5-6 TGTGCCAGCAGCTTGTTCGAGGGGATCCAGCCCCAGCATTTT CASSLFEGIQPQHF
- TRBJ2-7 - TRBV5-6 TGTGCCAGCAGCTCGGGCCTAGGCCCCTACGAGCAGTACTTC CASSSGLGPYEQYF
- TRBJ1-3 - TRBV6-1 TGTGCCAGCAGCGTTGGCCAGAGCTCTGGAAACACCATATATTTT CASSVGQSSGNTIYF
- TRBJ1-2 - TRBV29-1 TGCAGCGCCCAGGGCCTGACTAACGATGGCTACACCTTC CSAQGLTNDGYTF
- TRBJ2-6 - TRBV7-3 TGTGCCAGCAGCCCCGATTGGGGTGGGGCCAACGTCCTGACTTTC CASSPDWGGANVLTF
- TRBJ1-1 - TRBV5-1 TGCGCCAGCAGCTTGGTCATGGCCGGCACTGAAGCTTTCTTT CASSLVMAGTEAFF
- TRBJ1-1 - TRBV7-2 TGTGCCAGCAGCTACGGGGACGGAGTTATGAACACTGAAGCTTTCTTT CASSYGDGVMNTEAFF
- TRBJ2-7 TRBD2 TRBV7-9 TGTGCCAGCAGCAACGGGACTAGCGGGAGTGTGGGGTACGAGCAGTACTTC CASSNGTSGSVGYEQYF
- TRBJ2-7 - TRBV27 TGTGCCAGCAGTTTATACGGGGCCGAGCAGTACTTC CASSLYGAEQYF
- TRBJ2-1 TRBD2 TRBV6-5 TGTGCCAGCAGTTACACCGCGGGGGGAGATCCCGATGAGCAGTTCTTC CASSYTAGGDPDEQFF
- TRBJ2-7 - TRBV5-6 TGTGCCAGCAGCTTGGCGGGCCTCTTTTACGAGCAGTACTTC CASSLAGLFYEQYF
- TRBJ2-2 TRBD1 TRBV7-9 TGTGCCAGCAGGACAGGGCGAACCGGGGAGCTGTTTTTT CASRTGRTGELFF
- TRBJ2-5 - TRBV9 TGTGCCAGCAGCATCCGGACAGAAGCCCAAGAGACCCAGTACTTC CASSIRTEAQETQYF
- TRBJ2-7 TRBD1 TRBV6-5 TGTGCCAGCAGTTTACAGGGGGTCTACGAGCAGTACTTC CASSLQGVYEQYF